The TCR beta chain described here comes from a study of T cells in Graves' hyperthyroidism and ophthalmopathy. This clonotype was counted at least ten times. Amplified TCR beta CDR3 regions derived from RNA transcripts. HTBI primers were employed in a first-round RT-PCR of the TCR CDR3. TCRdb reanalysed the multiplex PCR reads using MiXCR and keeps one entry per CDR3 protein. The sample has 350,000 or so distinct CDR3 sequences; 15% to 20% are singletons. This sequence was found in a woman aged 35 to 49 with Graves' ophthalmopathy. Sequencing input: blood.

This CDR3 reads CASKGLTYEQYF. Written as DNA, the CDR3 is TGTGCCAGCAAAGGGCTCACCTACGAGCAGTACTTC. J is TRBJ2-7 and V is TRBV6-5; D gene uncertain. CDR1 is MNHEY, CDR2 SVGAGI, per germline. The CDR3 has 12 residues. The germline V and J ends were trimmed by 7 bases and 2 bases, with 9 bases remaining between them.